The 21 T cell receptor beta chains reported below all come from one sample, sequenced in a study of T cell clonotyping in hematopoietic cell transplantation. Time point denoted: recipient sample about 28 days before transplant, after cytoreduction. Generated by immunoSEQ multiplex PCR, the TCRdb table keeps only in-frame clones and is missing some. The data hold tens of thousands of clones, with 90% to 96% observed a single time. The source material was peripheral blood mononuclear cells, sampled before stem cell transplant. Source of these receptors: a woman aged 50 to 65 with acute myeloid leukemia. Some clones in this sample may be carry-over from other donors' samples.

The chain is built from TRBV6-5 and TRBJ2-3; 10 bases fit TRBD2. The length of the CDR3 is 16 residues. Germline CDR1 and CDR2: MNHEY and SVGAGI. V was pared by 2 bases and J by 5 bases, with 7 bases of the junction left unmatched. CDR3 in DNA: TGTGCCAGCAGTTACGTTAGCGGGAGGAGGGTAGATACGCAGTATTTT. Translated, it gives CASSYVSGRRVDTQYF.

The J gene is TRBJ1-5, the V gene TRBV4-2, with D uncertain. Germline V gene lookup returns CDR1 LGHNA and CDR2 YNFKEQ. V was shortened by 1 base and J by 0 bases, with 13 bases between the two germline ends. The CDR3 is made up of 17 amino acids. The CDR3 loop reads CASSQVGFEYSNQPQHF. In nucleotides, the CDR3 is TGTGCCAGCAGCCAAGTTGGCTTTGAGTATAGCAATCAGCCCCAGCATTTT.

The V call is TRBV5-1, the J call TRBJ2-5, with D possibly TRBD2 on 6 matching bases. The CDR3 contains 16 residues. Trimming shortened V by 4 bases and J by 2 bases, and 18 bases separated the two germline ends. Germline V gives CDR1 SGHRS, CDR2 YFSETQ. The CDR3 coding sequence is TGCGCCAGCAGCACGGGAGAGGGATGGCGTCAAGAGACCCAGTACTTC. This encodes CASSTGEGWRQETQYF.

The J gene is TRBJ2-5, the V gene TRBV27; 11 bases match TRBD2. V shed 4 bases, J shed 4 bases, and the junction held 5 bases outside the gene matches. The CDR3 totals 15 residues. Germline V CDR1 and CDR2: MNHEY, SMNVEV (reference sequence). This CDR3 reads CASSSPLAGVETQYF. The CDR3 region has the DNA TGTGCCAGCAGTTCGCCACTAGCGGGGGTAGAGACCCAGTACTTC.

This clone came up once. The V gene is TRBV2, the J gene TRBJ2-7; 7 nucleotides match TRBD2. The germline V gene has CDR1 SNHLY and CDR2 FYNNEI. V lost 4 bases, J lost 3 bases, and 6 bases stayed unmatched. This CDR3 region has 14 residues. The CDR3 spells CASSVRGVGYEQYF. The CDR3 nucleotides read TGTGCCAGCAGTGTACGGGGGGTGGGCTACGAGCAGTACTTC.

This rearrangement joins TRBV30 to TRBJ1-2, with D hard to call. The CDR3 is 13 residues long. The V end lost 1 base, the J end lost 1 base, and 7 bases lay between the germline ends. The germline V gene encodes CDR1 GTSNPN and CDR2 SVGIG (reference sequence). The CDR3 nucleotides read TGTGCCTGGAGTGGTGTCAGTAACTATGGCTACACCTTC. Its protein product is CAWSGVSNYGYTF.

V and J are TRBV11-2 and TRBJ2-2; D may be TRBD1 (6 bases). The germline gives CDR1 SGHAT, CDR2 FQNNGV. Trimming took off 3 bases at V and 5 bases at J, with 10 bases between the two ends. CDR3 length: 14 amino acids. CDR3 amino acids: CASSFRGGTGELFF. In nucleotides, the CDR3 is TGTGCCAGCAGCTTCAGGGGCGGGACCGGGGAGCTGTTTTTT.

This sequence joins TRBV7-3 and TRBJ1-2; 7 nucleotides match TRBD1. CDR3 length: 15 amino acids. The V gene end was trimmed by 0 bases and the J gene end by 6 bases; junction bases not matched to a gene: 7. Per germline, CDR1 SGHTA and CDR2 FQGTGA. The CDR3 here is CASSLTPGQENGYTF. In DNA form, the CDR3 reads TGTGCCAGCAGCTTAACCCCTGGACAGGAAAATGGCTACACCTTC.

This sequence joins TRBV6-5 and TRBJ1-1; the D is unclear. The CDR3 is made up of 14 amino acids. CDR1 is MNHEY, CDR2 SVGAGI, per germline. V was pared by 4 bases and J by 0 bases, with 9 bases between. CDR3 sequence reads: CASSSLAMNTEAFF. In nucleotides, the CDR3 is TGTGCCAGCAGTTCATTAGCCATGAACACTGAAGCTTTCTTT.

The chain joins TRBV27 to TRBJ2-4, with D perhaps matching TRBD2 (5 bases). Germline loops: CDR1 MNHEY, CDR2 SMNVEV (reference sequence). V gave up 6 bases and J gave up 9 bases, with 15 bases separating them. The CDR3 is 13 residues long. The CDR3 bases are TGTGCCAGCAGCCTGCGCGGGTCGGGCATTCAGTACTTC. Its translation is CASSLRGSGIQYF.

The chain is built from TRBV19 and TRBJ1-5; TRBD1 aligns across 11 bases. After removal of 11 bases from V and 6 bases from J, the junction contained 9 bases not matched to a gene. The germline V gene has CDR1 LNHDA and CDR2 SQIVND (reference sequence). The CDR3 runs 14 residues. CDR3 in amino acids: CAGSRTGGFQPQHF. The CDR3 DNA is TGTGCCGGGTCCCGGACAGGGGGCTTTCAGCCCCAGCATTTT.

The chain joins TRBV28 to TRBJ2-2, with D hard to call. From germline, CDR1 is MDHEN and CDR2 SYDVKM. CDR3 length: 14 amino acids. V shed 6 bases and J shed 8 bases, with 16 bases lying between them. The CDR3 nucleotides are TGTGCCAGCAGCCCAACAACCCTACCTGGGGAGCTGTTTTTT. Translation gives CASSPTTLPGELFF. Together with reference TRBV28 and TRBJ2-2, the CDR3 gives the full variable domain: DVKVTQSSRYLVKRTGEKVFLECVQDMDHENMFWYRQDPGLGLRLIYFSYDVKMKEKGDIPEGYSVSREKKERFSLILESASTNQTSMYLCASSPTTLPGELFFGEGSRLTVL.

V is TRBV5-6 and J is TRBJ2-2, with 9 bases lining up with TRBD1. The V segment lost 4 bases and the J segment 5 bases; nucleotides outside the gene matches: 6. Germline CDR1 reads SGHDT; CDR2 reads YYEEEE. The CDR3 is 15 residues long. This CDR3 is CASSPGTGRTGELFF. For the CDR3, the DNA is TGTGCCAGCAGCCCGGGGACAGGGCGTACCGGGGAGCTGTTTTTT.

With regard to this clone: The conserved phenylalanine or tryptophan normally closing the CDR3 is absent here, so this likely arose from a read error. No DNA is shown, since the ends of the CDR3 on it are uncertain; the CDR3 is the one TCRdb lists. V usage is TRBV6-1 and J usage is TRBJ1-5; TRBD1 is taken as the D call from the table, unchecked against the DNA. The V gene's germline CDR1 is MNHNS and CDR2 SASEGT. The CDR3 is 8 residues long, counting both termini. The chain's CDR3 is CASRKTVI.

The genes are TRBV6-5 and TRBJ1-2, with 7 bases matching TRBD1. Germline CDR1 MNHEY, CDR2 SVGAGI. The V segment lost 2 bases and the J segment 0 bases; nucleotides outside the gene matches: 3. This CDR3 has 15 amino acids. The DNA for the CDR3 is TGTGCCAGCAGTTACGCCGGACAGGCTAACTATGGCTACACCTTC. This gives the protein CASSYAGQANYGYTF.

The V and J genes are TRBV2 and TRBJ2-1; D gene ambiguous. Deletions cut 4 bases from V and 5 bases from J, with 9 bases between. In germline, CDR1 is SNHLY, CDR2 FYNNEI. The CDR3 length is 13 residues. The CDR3 DNA sequence: TGTGCCAGCAGTGCCGACCGAAACAATGAGCAGTTCTTC. Residues: CASSADRNNEQFF.

The chain joins TRBV14 to TRBJ2-3; tentative D call: TRBD1 (7 bases). V lost 6 bases and J lost 3, with 13 bases in between. The CDR3 length is 14 residues. Germline V lookup: CDR1 SGHDN, CDR2 FVKESK. The CDR3 loop is CASRQGGRTDTQYF. The CDR3 DNA is TGTGCCAGCAGGCAGGGGGGAAGGACAGATACGCAGTATTTT.

CDR3 sequence reads: CSAGTVYNEQFF. The CDR3 region has the DNA TGCAGCGCGGGGACAGTCTACAATGAGCAGTTCTTC. The chain is built from TRBV29-1 and TRBJ2-1, with 7 bases lining up with TRBD1. After removal of 7 bases from V and 3 bases from J, the junction contained 3 bases not matched to a gene. This CDR3 is built from 12 residues. Germline-derived CDR1 and CDR2 are SQVTM and ANQGSEA.

This clone was seen once. This chain uses TRBV2 with TRBJ2-2, with D possibly matching TRBD2 (5 bases). Germline V lookup: CDR1 SNHLY, CDR2 FYNNEI. The V end lost 2 bases, the J end lost 5 bases, and 18 bases lay between the germline ends. The CDR3 length is 17 residues. CDR3 sequence (DNA): TGTGCCAGCAGTGAATCGACTATGCTACAAGGTACCGGGGAGCTGTTTTTT. Amino acid sequence: CASSESTMLQGTGELFF.

The V and J genes are TRBV7-2 and TRBJ2-7; 9 bases map to TRBD1. Germline loops: CDR1 SGHTA, CDR2 FQGNSA. CDR3 length equals 14 residues. V trimming: 5 bases; J trimming: 4 bases; junction bases outside the gene matches: 6. Here the CDR3 reads CASSPGTGLYEQYF. For the CDR3, the DNA is TGTGCCAGCAGCCCCGGGACAGGGTTGTACGAGCAGTACTTC.

V usage is TRBV28 and J usage is TRBJ2-3, with D unclear. Per the germline V gene, CDR1 is MDHEN and CDR2 is SYDVKM. This CDR3 is built from 14 residues. Trimming removed 4 bases from V and 2 bases from J, with 10 bases in between. For the CDR3, the DNA is TGTGCCAGCAGTTATATCGCAGACACAGATACGCAGTATTTT. This translates into CASSYIADTDTQYF.